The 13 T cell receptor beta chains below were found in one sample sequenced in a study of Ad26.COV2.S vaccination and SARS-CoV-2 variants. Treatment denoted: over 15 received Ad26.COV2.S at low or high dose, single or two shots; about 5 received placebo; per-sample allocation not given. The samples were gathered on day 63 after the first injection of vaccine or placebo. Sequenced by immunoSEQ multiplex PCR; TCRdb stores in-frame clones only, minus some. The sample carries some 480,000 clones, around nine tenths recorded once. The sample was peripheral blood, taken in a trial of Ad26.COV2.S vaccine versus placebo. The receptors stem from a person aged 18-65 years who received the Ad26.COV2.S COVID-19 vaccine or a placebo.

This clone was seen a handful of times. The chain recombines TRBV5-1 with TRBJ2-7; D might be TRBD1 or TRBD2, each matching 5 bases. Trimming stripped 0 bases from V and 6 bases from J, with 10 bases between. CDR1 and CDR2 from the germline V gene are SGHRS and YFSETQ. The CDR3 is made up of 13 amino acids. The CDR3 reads CASSLVGEREQYF. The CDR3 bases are TGCGCCAGCAGCTTGGTGGGGGAACGCGAGCAGTACTTC.

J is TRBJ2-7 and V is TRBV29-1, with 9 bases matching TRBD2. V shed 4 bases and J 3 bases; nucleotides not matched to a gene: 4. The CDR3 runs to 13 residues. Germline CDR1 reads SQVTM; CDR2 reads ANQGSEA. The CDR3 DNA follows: TGCAGCGTTGTGTCGACTAGCGGCTACGAGCAGTACTTC. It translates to CSVVSTSGYEQYF.

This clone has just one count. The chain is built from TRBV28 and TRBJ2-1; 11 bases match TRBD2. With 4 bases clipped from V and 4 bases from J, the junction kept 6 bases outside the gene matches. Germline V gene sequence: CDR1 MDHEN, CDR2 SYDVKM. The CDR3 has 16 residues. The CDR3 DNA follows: TGTGCCAGCAGTTCACCTCGGACTAGCGGGTACAATGAGCAGTTCTTC. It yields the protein CASSSPRTSGYNEQFF.

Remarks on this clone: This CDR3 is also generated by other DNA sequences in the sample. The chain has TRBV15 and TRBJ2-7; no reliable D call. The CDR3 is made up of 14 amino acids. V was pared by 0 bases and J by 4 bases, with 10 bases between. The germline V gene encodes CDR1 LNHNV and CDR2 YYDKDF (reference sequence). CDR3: CATSRDPASYEQYF. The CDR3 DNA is TGTGCCACCAGCAGAGATCCCGCGAGTTACGAGCAGTACTTC.

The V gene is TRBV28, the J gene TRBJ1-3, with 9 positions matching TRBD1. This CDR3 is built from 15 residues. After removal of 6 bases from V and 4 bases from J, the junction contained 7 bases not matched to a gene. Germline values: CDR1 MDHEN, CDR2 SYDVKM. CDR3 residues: CASSSGQGGGNTIYF. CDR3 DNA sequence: TGTGCCAGCAGCTCGGGACAGGGAGGAGGAAACACCATATATTTT.

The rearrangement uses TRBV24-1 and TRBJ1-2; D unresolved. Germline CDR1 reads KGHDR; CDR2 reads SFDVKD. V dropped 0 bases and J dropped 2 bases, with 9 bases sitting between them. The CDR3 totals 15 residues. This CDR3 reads CATSDLRSRNYGYTF. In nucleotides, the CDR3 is TGTGCCACCAGTGATTTGCGGTCGCGGAACTATGGCTACACCTTC.

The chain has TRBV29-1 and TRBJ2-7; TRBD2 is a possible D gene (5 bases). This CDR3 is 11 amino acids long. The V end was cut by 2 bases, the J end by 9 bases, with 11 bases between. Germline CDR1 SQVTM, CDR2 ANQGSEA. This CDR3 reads CSVELADGQYF. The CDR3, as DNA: TGCAGCGTTGAACTAGCTGACGGGCAGTACTTC.

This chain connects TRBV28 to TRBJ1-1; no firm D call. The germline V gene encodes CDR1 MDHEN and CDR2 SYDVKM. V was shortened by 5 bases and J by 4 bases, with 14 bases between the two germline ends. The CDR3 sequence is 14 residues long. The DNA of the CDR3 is TGTGCCAGCAGTGGGCTCTGGGGAGGCACTGAAGCTTTCTTT. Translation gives CASSGLWGGTEAFF.

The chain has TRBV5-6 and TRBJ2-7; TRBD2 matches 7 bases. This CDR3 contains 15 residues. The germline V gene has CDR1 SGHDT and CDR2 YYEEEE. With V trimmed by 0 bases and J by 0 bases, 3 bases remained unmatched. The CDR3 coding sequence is TGTGCCAGCAGCTTGGACGGGAGGCCCTCCTACGAGCAGTACTTC. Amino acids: CASSLDGRPSYEQYF.

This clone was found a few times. CDR3 residues: CASSQEGRSYGYTF. The CDR3 nucleotides are TGTGCCAGCAGCCAAGAGGGCAGGAGTTATGGCTACACCTTC. The rearrangement joins TRBV3-1 (or the pseudogene TRBV3-2) to TRBJ1-2, with D unclear. Germline CDR1 and CDR2: LGHDT and YNNKEL (reference sequence). The CDR3 contains 14 residues. V shed 0 bases and J shed 5 bases, with 10 bases lying between them.

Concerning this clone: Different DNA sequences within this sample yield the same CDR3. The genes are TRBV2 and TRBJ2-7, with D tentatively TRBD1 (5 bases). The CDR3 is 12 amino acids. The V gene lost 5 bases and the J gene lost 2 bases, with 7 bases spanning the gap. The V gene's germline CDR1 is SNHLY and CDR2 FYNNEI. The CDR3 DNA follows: TGTGCCAGCAGTCGGACAACCTACGAGCAGTACTTC. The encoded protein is CASSRTTYEQYF.

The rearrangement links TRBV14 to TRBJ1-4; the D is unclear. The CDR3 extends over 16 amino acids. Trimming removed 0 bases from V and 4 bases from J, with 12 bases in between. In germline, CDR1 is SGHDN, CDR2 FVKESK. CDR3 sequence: CASSQDPGGLNEKLFF. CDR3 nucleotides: TGTGCCAGCAGCCAAGACCCAGGAGGACTTAATGAAAAACTGTTTTTT.

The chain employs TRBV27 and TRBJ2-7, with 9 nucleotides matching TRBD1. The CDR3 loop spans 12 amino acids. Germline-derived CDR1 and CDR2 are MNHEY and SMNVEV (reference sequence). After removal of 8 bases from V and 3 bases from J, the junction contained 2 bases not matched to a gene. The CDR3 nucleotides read TGTGCCAGCCGGACAGGGGTCTACGAGCAGTACTTC. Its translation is CASRTGVYEQYF.